This is a list of T cell receptor beta chains from one sample in a study of blood T cell repertoires in COVID-19. Assay: immunoSEQ multiplex PCR; the TCRdb copy retains only in-frame clones and omits some. This table holds about 330,000 clones, approximately 87% found once. The sample consisted of peripheral blood. Receptor source: a woman aged 45-65 years with active or convalescent COVID-19. The CDR3 runs from the conserved cysteine through the conserved F or W. A D gene is named only where the DNA matches it firmly. Clone size is stated in some rows and not others, as once, few, many or a class when expanded.

>TRBV6-2/TRBV6-3|NA|NA|TRBJ1-1
CASSRQDTEAFF
TGTGCCAGCAGCCGACAGGACACTGAAGCTTTCTTT
>TRBV25-1|NA|NA|TRBJ1-2
CASSESGGGYGYTF
TGTGCCAGCAGTGAATCGGGGGGCGGCTATGGCTACACCTTC
>TRBV6-4|NA|TRBD2|TRBJ2-3
CASRRGASTDTQYF
TGTGCCAGCAGGCGGGGGGCCAGCACAGATACGCAGTATTTT
>TRBV19|NA|TRBD1|TRBJ2-5
CASSSQGARETQYF
TGTGCCAGTAGCTCTCAGGGGGCCCGGGAGACCCAGTACTTC
>TRBV5-1|NA|TRBD1|TRBJ2-7
CASSLVTGTGREQYF
TGCGCCAGCAGCTTGGTTACGGGGACAGGCCGAGAGCAGTACTTC
>TRBV2|NA|TRBD1|TRBJ1-1
CASSYTTGWNTEAFF
TGTGCCAGCAGTTACACGACAGGGTGGAACACTGAAGCTTTCTTT
>TRBV25-1|NA|NA|TRBJ1-3
CASSEGGSSGNTIYF
TGTGCCAGCAGTGAGGGCGGGAGCTCTGGAAACACCATATATTTT
>TRBV10-1|NA|NA|TRBJ1-4
CASSGEEDEKLFF
TGCGCCAGCAGTGGGGAGGAGGACGAAAAACTGTTTTTT
>TRBV28|NA|NA|TRBJ2-7
CASSPPGRRYEQYF
TGTGCCAGCAGTCCCCCGGGCAGGAGGTACGAGCAGTACTTC
>TRBV6-2/TRBV6-3|NA|TRBD1|TRBJ1-5
CASSRHKTGTGIQPQHF
TGTGCCAGCAGCCGCCATAAAACCGGGACAGGGATTCAGCCCCAGCATTTT
>TRBV29-1|NA|TRBD1|TRBJ1-2
CSVEEEFSGTGYGYTF
TGCAGCGTTGAAGAGGAGTTTAGTGGGACAGGCTATGGCTACACCTTC
>TRBV9|NA|NA|TRBJ1-4
CASSVVPDLSEKLFF
TGTGCCAGCAGCGTAGTACCGGACTTGAGTGAAAAACTGTTTTTT
>TRBV27|NA|TRBD2|TRBJ2-5
CASSSLAGVETQYF
TGTGCCAGCAGTTCACTAGCGGGAGTAGAGACCCAGTACTTC
>TRBV23-1|NA|NA|TRBJ2-5
CARRYLKVETQYF
TGCGCCAGGAGGTACCTAAAAGTGGAGACCCAGTACTTC
>TRBV29-1|NA|NA|TRBJ2-1
CSVRSRLSYNEQFF
TGCAGCGTTCGGAGCCGCCTCTCCTACAATGAGCAGTTCTTC
>TRBV7-9|few|TRBD1|TRBJ1-1
CASSPAQGADTEAFF
TGTGCCAGCAGCCCGGCCCAGGGGGCGGACACTGAAGCTTTCTTT
>TRBV6-2/TRBV6-3|NA|TRBD2|TRBJ2-3
CASSRKAGLTQYF
TGTGCCAGCAGTAGGAAAGCGGGGTTAACGCAGTATTTT
>TRBV6-4|NA|TRBD1|TRBJ2-7
CASSEDRASYEQYF
TGTGCCAGCAGTGAGGACAGGGCGTCCTACGAGCAGTACTTC
>TRBV19|NA|TRBD2|TRBJ2-3
CASSRTSGSSDTQYF
TGTGCCAGTAGCAGGACTAGCGGGAGCTCAGATACGCAGTATTTT
>TRBV7-9|NA|TRBD1|TRBJ1-2
CASSVLTGVANYGYTF
TGTGCCAGCAGCGTACTGACAGGGGTGGCTAACTATGGCTACACCTTC
>TRBV2|NA|TRBD1|TRBJ1-1
CATSGQGARMNTEAFF
TGTGCCACCTCGGGACAGGGGGCGCGGATGAACACTGAAGCTTTCTTT
>TRBV7-3|NA|NA|TRBJ1-2
CASSLQGGGYGYTF
TGTGCCAGCAGCCTACAGGGTGGCGGCTATGGCTACACCTTC
>TRBV24-1|NA|NA|TRBJ2-5
CATSARGETQYF
TGTGCCACCAGTGCCCGAGGGGAGACCCAGTACTTC
>TRBV9|NA|NA|TRBJ2-2
CASSVGGENTGELFF
TGTGCCAGCAGCGTAGGAGGAGAGAACACCGGGGAGCTGTTTTTT
>TRBV30|NA|TRBD2|TRBJ2-1
CAWRTSAYNEQFF
TGTGCCTGGAGGACTAGCGCCTACAATGAGCAGTTCTTC
>TRBV29-1|NA|NA|TRBJ1-1
CSVERESTEAFF
TGCAGCGTTGAACGGGAAAGCACTGAAGCTTTCTTT
>TRBV25-1|NA|TRBD1|TRBJ1-4
CASRGRGLEKLFF
TGTGCCAGCAGGGGCAGGGGGCTTGAAAAACTGTTTTTT
>TRBV12-3/TRBV12-4|once|NA|TRBJ1-1
CASTGTTNTEAFF
TGTGCCAGCACTGGGACAACGAACACTGAAGCTTTCTTT
>TRBV29-1|NA|NA|TRBJ1-1
CSASPKLNTEAFF
TGCAGCGCCAGTCCCAAATTGAACACTGAAGCTTTCTTT
>TRBV6-2/TRBV6-3|few|NA|TRBJ1-5
CASSYSGQRVNQPQHF
TGTGCCAGCAGTTACTCTGGACAGAGGGTCAATCAGCCCCAGCATTTT
>TRBV28|NA|NA|TRBJ1-2
CASTRGAGYGYTF
TGTGCCAGCACCAGGGGCGCAGGCTATGGCTACACCTTC
>TRBV18|NA|TRBD1|TRBJ1-2
CASSEGTVPYGYTF
TGTGCCAGCTCAGAAGGGACAGTTCCCTATGGCTACACCTTC
>TRBV6-1|NA|NA|TRBJ1-6
CASSEITGPGGPLHF
TGTGCCAGCAGTGAAATCACAGGCCCAGGCGGACCCCTCCACTTT
>TRBV7-6|NA|TRBD2|TRBJ2-1
CASSLLPGLAVNEQFF
TGTGCCAGCAGCCTTTTACCGGGACTAGCGGTCAATGAGCAGTTCTTC
>TRBV5-1|NA|TRBD2|TRBJ2-3
CASFSSGLTDTQYF
TGCGCCAGCTTCTCTAGCGGACTCACAGATACGCAGTATTTT
>TRBV5-1|NA|TRBD1|TRBJ2-3
CASTRQGRPTDTQYF
TGCGCCAGCACCCGACAGGGGCGGCCCACAGATACGCAGTATTTT
>TRBV10-1|NA|TRBD2|TRBJ2-7
CASTLKREAHPEQYF
TGCGCCAGCACTCTAAAGCGGGAGGCCCACCCCGAGCAGTACTTC
>TRBV7-2|once|NA|TRBJ2-2
CASSFLLDGELFF
TGTGCCAGCAGCTTTTTACTAGACGGGGAGCTGTTTTTT
>TRBV20-1|NA|NA|TRBJ1-2
CSATSREGYTF
TGCAGTGCGACTAGCAGGGAAGGCTACACCTTC
>TRBV7-3|NA|NA|TRBJ2-1
CASSLSSSGNEQFF
TGTGCCAGCAGCTTATCTAGTAGCGGCAATGAGCAGTTCTTC
>TRBV7-9|medium-sized|NA|TRBJ1-1
CASSQGRGRGGTEAFF
TGTGCCAGCAGCCAAGGGAGGGGCCGAGGGGGCACTGAAGCTTTCTTT
>TRBV27|NA|TRBD1|TRBJ2-6
CASSRRTGTAGANVLTF
TGTGCCAGCAGCCGCCGGACAGGAACAGCTGGGGCCAACGTCCTGACTTTC
>TRBV7-2|NA|TRBD2|TRBJ2-2
CASSAPGLAATGELFF
TGTGCCAGCAGCGCACCGGGACTAGCGGCCACCGGGGAGCTGTTTTTT
>TRBV6-6|NA|TRBD1|TRBJ1-1
CASSRQGNTEAFF
TGTGCCAGCAGCCGACAGGGCAACACTGAAGCTTTCTTT
>TRBV2|NA|TRBD1|TRBJ1-1
CASRVKGQENEAFF
TGTGCCAGCAGGGTTAAGGGACAGGAGAATGAAGCTTTCTTT
>TRBV15|NA|TRBD2|TRBJ2-7
CATSLELAGVHEQYF
TGTGCCACCAGCTTGGAACTAGCGGGAGTTCACGAGCAGTACTTC
>TRBV28|NA|NA|TRBJ1-1
CASSFRGTEAFF
TGTGCCAGCAGTTTTCGGGGAACTGAAGCTTTCTTT
>TRBV2|NA|TRBD1|TRBJ1-3
CASSEEQGTNSGNTIYF
TGTGCCAGCAGTGAAGAACAGGGGACCAACTCTGGAAACACCATATATTTT
>TRBV30|NA|TRBD2|TRBJ2-5
CAWSRGGRVQETQYF
TGTGCCTGGAGCCGGGGGGGCAGGGTCCAAGAGACCCAGTACTTC
>TRBV14|NA|TRBD2|TRBJ2-6
CASSSRGLAGASGANVLTF
TGTGCCAGCAGCTCTCGGGGACTAGCGGGGGCCTCTGGGGCCAACGTCCTGACTTTC
>TRBV7-6|NA|NA|TRBJ2-7
CASSLTQGGEQYF
TGTGCCAGCAGCTTAACGCAGGGAGGCGAGCAGTACTTC
>TRBV5-1|NA|NA|TRBJ2-7
CASSLTGSELYEQYF
TGCGCCAGCAGCTTGACAGGGTCAGAACTATACGAGCAGTACTTC
>TRBV7-2|NA|NA|TRBJ2-3
CASSLKRGGGDTQYF
TGTGCCAGCAGCTTAAAGAGGGGGGGCGGAGATACGCAGTATTTT
>TRBV7-2|NA|TRBD2|TRBJ2-3
CASSLIPAGGPGTQYF
TGTGCCAGCAGCTTAATCCCGGCGGGAGGGCCGGGTACGCAGTATTTT
>TRBV18|NA|TRBD1|TRBJ1-4
CASSLTGGSATNEKLFF
TGTGCCAGCTCCTTGACAGGGGGAAGCGCAACTAATGAAAAACTGTTTTTT
>TRBV7-9|NA|NA|TRBJ2-1
CASSPPGGPGYNEQFF
TGTGCCAGCAGCCCCCCAGGGGGGCCGGGTTACAATGAGCAGTTCTTC
>TRBV7-9|NA|NA|TRBJ2-3
CASSRQGMSSDTQYF
TGTGCCAGCAGCCGGCAGGGTATGAGTTCAGATACGCAGTATTTT